Presented here are 24 T cell receptor beta chains from one specimen sequenced in a study of CD8+ T cells in alopecia areata. RNA was extracted and reverse transcribed into cDNA as the sequencing template. Profiled with immunoSEQ multiplex PCR; TCRdb holds only in-frame clones, not every one. This table holds tens of thousands of clones, 55% to 65% found once. The input for sequencing was CD8+ T cells sorted from blood, taken at week 0. The receptors come from a human donor with alopecia areata.

J is TRBJ2-7 and V is TRBV30; possibly TRBD2 for D (6 bases). The V end was cut by 8 bases, the J end by 0 bases, with 14 bases between. Germline V lookup: CDR1 GTSNPN, CDR2 SVGIG (reference sequence). CDR3 size: 13 residues. CDR3: CAVSSESSYEQYF. The CDR3 coding sequence is TGTGCCGTCTCTAGCGAGTCCTCCTACGAGCAGTACTTC.

The CDR3 spells CASSQAQGISPQHF. CDR3 in DNA: TGCGCCAGCAGCCAAGCGCAGGGTATCAGCCCCCAGCATTTT. This chain uses TRBV4-1 with TRBJ1-5; possibly TRBD1 for D (5 bases). Germline V gene lookup returns CDR1 MGHRA and CDR2 YSYEKL. V lost 1 base and J 10 bases, leaving 14 bases between the germline ends. The CDR3 is 14 residues long.

This clone was seen a single time. The V gene is TRBV6-5, the J gene TRBJ1-1; D possibly corresponds to TRBD1 (5 bases). V was clipped by 6 bases and J by 4 bases, with 12 bases between them. From germline, CDR1 is MNHEY and CDR2 SVGAGI. The CDR3 length is 13 residues. CDR3 in amino acids: CASSEMRGTEAFF. The CDR3 DNA sequence: TGTGCCAGCAGCGAAATGAGGGGCACTGAAGCTTTCTTT.

J is TRBJ2-3 and V is TRBV4-2; 8 nucleotides line up with TRBD2. This CDR3 region has 15 residues. Germline CDR1 and CDR2: LGHNA and YNFKEQ. The V and J ends lost 7 bases and 0 bases, in that order; junction bases with no gene match: 6. The CDR3 DNA reads as TGTGCCAGCACCGAAGGGACTAGTAGCACAGATACGCAGTATTTT. Its protein is CASTEGTSSTDTQYF.

This clone was detected only once. This rearrangement joins TRBV27 to TRBJ1-2; D unclear. Trimming stripped 0 bases from V and 4 bases from J, with 3 bases between. CDR3 size: 12 residues. Germline CDR1 is MNHEY and CDR2 is SMNVEV (reference sequence). CDR3 bases: TGTGCCAGCAGTTTATCCTCCTATGGCTACACCTTC. Translation: CASSLSSYGYTF.

The rearrangement uses TRBV5-1 and TRBJ1-1, with D maybe TRBD1 (5 bases). The CDR3 has 13 amino acids. V gave up 5 bases and J gave up 8 bases, with 16 bases separating them. The germline V gene encodes CDR1 SGHRS and CDR2 YFSETQ. This CDR3 reads CASSTTQAPEAFF. The CDR3 nucleotides read TGCGCCAGCAGTACCACACAGGCCCCAGAAGCTTTCTTT.

This chain links TRBV27 with TRBJ2-1, with a tentative D call TRBD2 (6 bases). The CDR3 is made up of 13 amino acids. Trimming removed 4 bases from V and 9 bases from J, with 13 bases in between. CDR1 and CDR2 (germline): MNHEY, SMNVEV (reference sequence). CDR3 sequence (DNA): TGTGCCAGCAGTTCCAGCGTCGGGGGTGAGCAGTTCTTC. It yields the protein CASSSSVGGEQFF.

This clone has more than one count but fewer than ten. The chain is built from TRBV7-9 and TRBJ1-2, with D unclear. Trimming removed 6 bases at V and 8 bases at J, with 7 bases between. Germline V gene lookup returns CDR1 SEHNR and CDR2 FQNEAQ (reference sequence). This CDR3 is built from 10 residues. The CDR3 coding sequence is TGTGCCAGCAGTGATATGGGCTACACCTTC. Amino acid sequence: CASSDMGYTF.

This chain uses TRBV5-1 with TRBJ2-7; 9 bases are a match to TRBD1. The CDR3 is made up of 15 amino acids. J gave up 4 bases and V 3 bases, and 8 bases lay outside the gene matches. CDR1 is SGHRS and CDR2 is YFSETQ in the germline V gene. In DNA form, the CDR3 reads TGCGCCAGCAGCTCCTCCGGGACAGGGATTTACGAGCAGTACTTC. Its translation is CASSSSGTGIYEQYF.

This clone showed up just a few times. The chain links TRBV9 to TRBJ1-4, with a weak D call TRBD1 (5 bases). CDR3 size: 16 residues. From germline, CDR1 is SGDLS and CDR2 YYNGEE. Between the trimmed V and J ends, which lost 1 base and 3 bases, there was a span of 13 bases. CDR3 coding DNA: TGTGCCAGCAGCGTATGGAGTGGGGCGGCTAATGAAAAACTGTTTTTT. This encodes CASSVWSGAANEKLFF.

The chain combines TRBV4-3 with TRBJ1-3; D perhaps matches TRBD1 (5 bases). CDR3 size: 18 residues. The V and J ends lost 1 base and 0 bases respectively, with 16 bases between them. CDR1 LGHNA and CDR2 YSLEER come from the germline V gene. CDR3 sequence (DNA): TGCGCCAGCAGCCAAGTTCCTGGGACGCTATACTCTGGAAACACCATATATTTT. This gives the protein CASSQVPGTLYSGNTIYF.

The chain carries TRBV15 and TRBJ2-3; D might be TRBD1 (6 bases). Germline CDR1 is LNHNV and CDR2 is YYDKDF (reference sequence). The V end lost 5 bases, the J end lost 4 bases, and 22 bases lay between the germline ends. The CDR3 is 17 amino acids. CDR3 sequence (DNA): TGTGCCACCAGCGAGCCCAGGACAGCCCAGACGGCAGATACGCAGTATTTT. Protein sequence: CATSEPRTAQTADTQYF.

The rearrangement joins TRBV27 to TRBJ1-2; D unclear. V was shortened by 5 bases and J by 8 bases, with 12 bases between the two germline ends. This CDR3 spans 12 amino acids. Germline CDR1 and CDR2: MNHEY and SMNVEV (reference sequence). The CDR3 DNA is TGTGCCAGCAGTGGCCTACGGGAAGGCTACACCTTC. Its protein product is CASSGLREGYTF.

The V gene is TRBV15, the J gene TRBJ2-1; 10 bases align to TRBD2. Germline assignment: CDR1 LNHNV and CDR2 YYDKDF (reference sequence). This CDR3 has 15 amino acids. The V segment lost 0 bases and the J segment 15 bases; nucleotides outside the gene matches: 11. In DNA form, the CDR3 reads TGTGCCACCAGCAGAGAAAGCGGGGGGGCCGTGGGGCTGTTCTTC. As protein: CATSRESGGAVGLFF.

This clone was picked up many times. The rearrangement joins TRBV28 to TRBJ1-5; 9 positions match TRBD1. The CDR3 spans 14 residues. Germline V lookup: CDR1 MDHEN, CDR2 SYDVKM. Trimming took 4 bases from V and 5 from J; bases not matched to a gene: 3. The CDR3 here is CASSSGQGHQPQHF. DNA for the CDR3: TGTGCCAGCAGTTCGGGACAGGGCCATCAGCCCCAGCATTTT.

The CDR3 coding sequence is TGTGCCAGCGGGAGCGGGCCTTCAGAACAGCCCCAGCATTTT. Amino acid sequence: CASGSGPSEQPQHF. V usage is TRBV7-9 and J usage is TRBJ1-5; D not resolved. The germline V gene has CDR1 SEHNR and CDR2 FQNEAQ (reference sequence). V was trimmed by 8 bases and J by 7 bases, leaving 18 bases between them. The CDR3 extends over 14 amino acids.

This chain uses TRBV30 with TRBJ2-7; D is possibly TRBD1 (6 bases). Per germline, CDR1 GTSNPN and CDR2 SVGIG (reference sequence). The ends were cut back, 0 bases at V and 1 base at J, with 13 bases in the middle. The CDR3 loop spans 15 amino acids. CDR3 bases: TGTGCCTGGAGTGTATGGCAGGGGATTTCCTACGAGCAGTACTTC. This codes for CAWSVWQGISYEQYF.

This sequence joins TRBV29-1 and TRBJ2-2; D is ambiguous. Per germline, CDR1 SQVTM and CDR2 ANQGSEA. V lost 6 bases to trimming and J lost 4 bases, with 6 bases between them. The CDR3 covers 11 residues. The CDR3 DNA reads TGCAGCGTAGATTCCACCGGGGAGCTGTTTTTT. It encodes CSVDSTGELFF.

The chain is built from TRBV25-1 and TRBJ1-1; perhaps TRBD1 as D (5 bases). Trimming took off 5 bases at V and 8 bases at J, with 15 bases between the two ends. The CDR3 consists of 13 residues. CDR1 is MGHDK and CDR2 is SYGVNS in the germline V gene. The CDR3 reads CASSHGGGHEAFF. The CDR3 bases are TGTGCCAGCAGTCACGGCGGAGGACACGAAGCTTTCTTT.

The V call is TRBV11-1, the J call TRBJ2-3, with 10 bases matching TRBD2. Germline CDR1 is SGHAT and CDR2 is FQDESV (reference sequence). The V gene end was trimmed by 2 bases and the J gene end by 5 bases; junction bases not matched to a gene: 7. The CDR3 sequence is 16 residues long. The CDR3 protein is CASSLYKLAGQDTQYF. The CDR3 DNA sequence: TGTGCCAGCAGCTTATACAAACTAGCGGGACAAGATACGCAGTATTTT.

The rearrangement uses TRBV13 and TRBJ2-1; 9 nucleotides match TRBD2. The trim removed 6 bases at V and 10 bases at J, leaving 7 bases unmatched. Germline CDR1 is PRHDT and CDR2 is FYEKMQ (reference sequence). The CDR3 has 13 residues. The CDR3 nucleotides read TGTGCCAGCAGTTACGCGGGGGGGCAGGAGCAGTTCTTC. Its translation is CASSYAGGQEQFF.

The J gene is TRBJ2-1, the V gene TRBV10-3; 9 positions match TRBD1. The J segment lost 4 bases and the V segment lost 7 bases, leaving 11 bases of the junction unmatched. The CDR3 has 16 amino acids. Per the germline V gene, CDR1 is ENHRY and CDR2 is SYGVKD. The CDR3 coding sequence is TGTGCCATCACAGATACAGGGGGCGGATGGTACAATGAGCAGTTCTTC. Translation gives CAITDTGGGWYNEQFF.

The chain carries TRBV5-1 and TRBJ2-3, with unresolved D. Germline V gene data show CDR1 as SGHRS and CDR2 as YFSETQ. Trimming took 3 bases from V and 9 from J, leaving 14 bases between them. This CDR3 has 13 residues. In DNA, the CDR3 is TGCGCCAGCAGCTCCCGTCTGGGTAGGACGCAGTATTTT. Its protein product is CASSSRLGRTQYF.

The chain combines TRBV6-5 with TRBJ2-1; TRBD2 is a possible D gene (6 bases). V lost 2 bases, J lost 6 bases, and 11 bases lay in between. The CDR3 has 14 residues. Germline V gene lookup returns CDR1 MNHEY and CDR2 SVGAGI. The CDR3 spells CASSYGTGANEQFF. Written as DNA, the CDR3 is TGTGCCAGCAGTTACGGGACTGGAGCCAATGAGCAGTTCTTC.